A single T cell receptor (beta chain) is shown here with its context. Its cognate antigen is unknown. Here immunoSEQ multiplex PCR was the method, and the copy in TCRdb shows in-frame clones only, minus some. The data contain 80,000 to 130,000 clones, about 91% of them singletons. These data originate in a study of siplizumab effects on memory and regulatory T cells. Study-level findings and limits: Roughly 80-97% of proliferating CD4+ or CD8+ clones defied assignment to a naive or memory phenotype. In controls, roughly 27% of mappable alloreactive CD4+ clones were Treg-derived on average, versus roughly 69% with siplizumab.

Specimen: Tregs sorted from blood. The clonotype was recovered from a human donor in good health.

CDR3 sequence: CASRRGLGPGDYGYTF. The CDR3 DNA reads as TGTGCCAGCAGACGAGGACTCGGGCCCGGGGACTATGGCTACACCTTC. The V gene is TRBV27, the J gene TRBJ1-2; D is uncertain. This CDR3 region has 16 residues. V lost 6 bases, J lost 3 bases, and 20 bases lay in between. Germline V gene sequence: CDR1 MNHEY, CDR2 SMNVEV (reference sequence).